Presented here are 14 T cell receptor beta chains from one specimen sequenced in a study of shared T cell receptors in the human thymus. Profiled with immunoSEQ multiplex PCR; TCRdb holds only in-frame clones, not every one. The sample gives approximately 660,000 clones, roughly 90% of which show up once; about 0.01% is in the top ten. These sequences were also reported in another study, on human thymus T cells.

Sequences were obtained from thymocytes. Receptors were obtained from a boy in the first two years of life with a congenital heart defect.

This clone has only one observation. The rearrangement joins TRBV5-4 to TRBJ1-2; 7 bases map to TRBD1. V lost 6 bases and J lost 8; bases outside the gene matches: 16. Germline-derived CDR1 and CDR2 are SGHNT and YYREEE (reference sequence). CDR3 length: 15 amino acids. This CDR3 reads CASTLTEGRGKGYTF. In DNA form, the CDR3 reads TGTGCCAGCACTCTTACGGAGGGCAGGGGGAAAGGCTACACCTTC.

The rearrangement uses TRBV7-6 and TRBJ2-6, with TRBD1 identical over 8 bases. Unmatched junction bases numbered 18, after V lost 8 bases and J lost 0 bases. This CDR3 is 20 amino acids long. Germline V gene sequence: CDR1 SGHVS, CDR2 FNYEAQ. CDR3: CASGSSQGVIPPSGANVLTF. The CDR3 region has the DNA TGTGCCAGCGGCTCATCACAGGGGGTGATCCCCCCCTCTGGGGCCAACGTCCTGACTTTC.

The chain has TRBV14 and TRBJ1-2, with 8 bases fitting TRBD1. J gave up 7 bases and V 6 bases, and 7 bases lay outside the gene matches. CDR3 size: 13 residues. Germline loops: CDR1 SGHDN, CDR2 FVKESK. The CDR3 is CASSQTGEGGYTF. The CDR3 DNA reads TGTGCCAGCAGTCAGACAGGGGAAGGTGGCTACACCTTC.

This clone has a single count. This chain uses TRBV5-6 with TRBJ2-2; a possible D gene is TRBD2 (5 bases). Trimming removed 0 bases from V and 4 bases from J, with 10 bases in between. Germline lookup yields CDR1 SGHDT and CDR2 YYEEEE. The CDR3 covers 15 residues. The chain's CDR3 is CASSLGGGGTGELFF. The CDR3 DNA sequence: TGTGCCAGCAGCTTGGGGGGTGGAGGCACCGGGGAGCTGTTTTTT.

The table lists this clone with a count of one. V is TRBV27 and J is TRBJ2-1; possibly TRBD2 for D (7 bases). V lost 5 bases and J lost 0, with 20 bases in between. Germline V gives CDR1 MNHEY, CDR2 SMNVEV (reference sequence). This CDR3 has 18 residues. The CDR3 sequence is CASSTWGGGGRSYNEQFF. Here the CDR3 DNA reads TGTGCCAGCAGTACGTGGGGGGGCGGCGGACGCTCCTACAATGAGCAGTTCTTC.

The V and J genes are TRBV7-8 and TRBJ2-2; 14 positions match TRBD2. V trimming: 0 bases; J trimming: 4 bases; junction bases outside the gene matches: 4. Germline V gene data show CDR1 as SGHVS and CDR2 as FQNEAQ. The CDR3 totals 18 residues. The CDR3 DNA follows: TGTGCCAGCAGCTTAGCGGGGACTAGCGGGAGACGCACCGGGGAGCTGTTTTTT. This encodes CASSLAGTSGRRTGELFF.

This chain links TRBV19 with TRBJ2-1, with 11 bases lining up with TRBD2. V gave up 9 bases and J gave up 15 bases; unmatched junction bases: 13. The CDR3 contains 13 residues. Germline assignment: CDR1 LNHDA and CDR2 SQIVND (reference sequence). CDR3 DNA sequence: TGTGCCAGCGAACCCACTAGCGGGGGAGGTCGGTTCTTC. Amino acids: CASEPTSGGGRFF. The variable domain in full, with the rest retrieved from reference TRBV19 and TRBJ2-1, is DGGITQSPKYLFRKEGQNVTLSCEQNLNHDAMYWYRQDPGQGLRLIYYSQIVNDFQKGDIAEGYSVSREKKESFPLTVTSAQKNPTAFYLCASEPTSGGGRFFGPGTRLTVL.

The chain uses TRBV18 and TRBJ2-1, with a possible D match to TRBD2 (6 bases). The V gene's germline CDR1 is KGHSH and CDR2 LQKENI. The CDR3 covers 14 residues. V lost 1 base, J lost 8 bases, and 12 bases lay in between. The CDR3 here is CASSPRSLAHEQFF. CDR3 nucleotides: TGTGCCAGCTCACCACGCTCACTAGCCCATGAGCAGTTCTTC.

V usage is TRBV2 and J usage is TRBJ2-1, with 10 bases aligning to TRBD2. Germline V gene data show CDR1 as SNHLY and CDR2 as FYNNEI. Losses at the gene ends were 7 bases for V and 0 bases for J; bases not matched to a gene: 3. This CDR3 has 15 amino acids. CDR3 nucleotides: TGTGCCAGCATGACTAGCGGGTCCTCCTACAATGAGCAGTTCTTC. Encoded protein: CASMTSGSSYNEQFF.

The chain is built from TRBV19 and TRBJ2-2; tentative D call: TRBD1 (6 bases). The CDR3 extends over 16 amino acids. CDR1 LNHDA and CDR2 SQIVND come from the germline V gene (reference sequence). V was shortened by 5 bases and J by 0 bases, with 13 bases between the two germline ends. CDR3 nucleotides: TGTGCCAGTAGTCCACCGGGACAACCGAACACCGGGGAGCTGTTTTTT. It yields the protein CASSPPGQPNTGELFF.

The chain recombines TRBV4-3 with TRBJ2-1, with D perhaps TRBD1 (6 bases). The CDR3 runs 17 residues. Per the germline V gene, CDR1 is LGHNA and CDR2 is YSLEER. Trimming took 1 base from V and 1 from J, leaving 14 bases between them. This chain's CDR3 is CASSQATGPRSYNEQFF. In DNA, the CDR3 is TGCGCCAGCAGCCAAGCTACAGGGCCGCGATCCTACAATGAGCAGTTCTTC.

This rearrangement joins TRBV27 to TRBJ2-7, with 8 nucleotides matching TRBD1. The CDR3 is 17 residues long. CDR1 is MNHEY, CDR2 SMNVEV, per germline (reference sequence). Losses at the gene ends were 3 bases for V and 4 bases for J; bases not matched to a gene: 14. The CDR3 nucleotides are TGTGCCAGCAGTTTTCTCTCCCTACGGACAGGGAGGTACGAGCAGTACTTC. As protein: CASSFLSLRTGRYEQYF.

This clone was seen only a few times. The chain links TRBV16 to TRBJ1-1, with D possibly TRBD1 on 5 matching bases. CDR3 size: 14 residues. Germline V gene sequence: CDR1 KGHSY, CDR2 FQNENV. Trimming took 4 bases from V and 0 from J, leaving 9 bases between them. The CDR3 bases are TGTGCCAGCAGCCCCGTACAGGTGAACACTGAAGCTTTCTTT. Translated: CASSPVQVNTEAFF.

The chain is built from TRBV28 and TRBJ2-1; TRBD2 is a possible D gene (6 bases). The CDR3 has 15 residues. V dropped 7 bases and J dropped 1 base, with 14 bases sitting between them. Germline V gene sequence: CDR1 MDHEN, CDR2 SYDVKM. The CDR3 spells CASIATGTSYNEQFF. The DNA for the CDR3 is TGTGCCAGCATCGCCACCGGGACTTCCTACAATGAGCAGTTCTTC. Variable domain in full (rest from reference TRBV28 and TRBJ2-1): DVKVTQSSRYLVKRTGEKVFLECVQDMDHENMFWYRQDPGLGLRLIYFSYDVKMKEKGDIPEGYSVSREKKERFSLILESASTNQTSMYLCASIATGTSYNEQFFGPGTRLTVL.